What follows are 19 T cell receptor beta chains derived from one specimen sequenced in a study of T cells in Graves' hyperthyroidism and ophthalmopathy. RNA transcripts provided the source from which TCR beta CDR3 regions were amplified. First-round RT-PCR of the TCR CDR3 relied on the HTBI primer set. TCRdb recomputed calls from the multiplex PCR reads with MiXCR, one row per CDR3 protein. The data show 300,000 to 400,000 distinct CDR3 sequences, with approximately 15% seen just once and about 18% held by the top ten. Sequencing was performed on blood. The receptors originated from a woman under 40 with Graves' ophthalmopathy.

This clonotype came up many times. The V and J genes are TRBV9 and TRBJ2-5; D may match TRBD1 or TRBD2 (5 bases each). Looked up from germline, CDR1 is SGDLS and CDR2 is YYNGEE. The V gene lost 0 bases and the J gene lost 5 bases, with 11 bases spanning the gap. The CDR3 has 14 amino acids. As DNA, the CDR3 is TGTGCCAGCAGCGTAGCTGGGGGTTTCGAGACCCAGTACTTC. This sequence encodes CASSVAGGFETQYF. The full variable domain, completed using reference TRBV9 and TRBJ2-5, is DSGVTQTPKHLITATGQRVTLRCSPRSGDLSVYWYQQSLDQGLQFLIQYYNGEERAKGNILERFSAQQFPDLHSELNLSSLELGDSALYFCASSVAGGFETQYFGPGTRLLVL.

This clonotype came up many times. This chain links TRBV12-3 or TRBV12-4 with TRBJ2-5; tentatively, D is TRBD2 (6 bases). This CDR3 has 17 residues. V shed 7 bases and J shed 2 bases, with 23 bases lying between them. CDR3 residues: CASTFAHPGGGQETQYF. The CDR3 DNA sequence: TGTGCCAGCACTTTTGCCCATCCTGGGGGAGGTCAAGAGACCCAGTACTTC.

Many counts were recorded for this clonotype. The CDR3 nucleotides read TGTGCCAGCAGTTTAAACGGACACGTGTACCAAGAGACCCAGTACTTC. Its translation is CASSLNGHVYQETQYF. The chain links TRBV28 to TRBJ2-5; TRBD1 is a possible D gene (5 bases). The CDR3 totals 16 residues. Germline V gives CDR1 MDHEN, CDR2 SYDVKM. Trimming cost V 2 bases and J 0 bases, with 13 bases left between them.

This clonotype was counted ten times or more. The chain combines TRBV28 with TRBJ1-1; D gene ambiguous. Trimming took off 3 bases at V and 3 bases at J, with 20 bases between the two ends. The length of the CDR3 is 17 residues. The V gene's germline CDR1 is MDHEN and CDR2 SYDVKM. The CDR3 spells CASSFQATVYGDTEAFF. CDR3 coding DNA: TGTGCCAGCAGTTTCCAAGCGACGGTGTATGGTGACACTGAAGCTTTCTTT. Full variable domain (rest looked up from reference TRBV28 and TRBJ1-1): DVKVTQSSRYLVKRTGEKVFLECVQDMDHENMFWYRQDPGLGLRLIYFSYDVKMKEKGDIPEGYSVSREKKERFSLILESASTNQTSMYLCASSFQATVYGDTEAFFGQGTRLTVV.

In its sample, this clonotype was seen many times. The J gene is TRBJ2-7, the V gene TRBV2; tentatively, D is TRBD1 (5 bases). CDR1 and CDR2 from the germline V gene are SNHLY and FYNNEI. The length of the CDR3 is 13 residues. Trimming left V 7 bases short and J 0 bases short, with 10 bases between. The CDR3 protein is CASMADSSYEQYF. The CDR3 DNA is TGTGCCAGCATGGCTGACAGCTCCTACGAGCAGTACTTC. Full variable domain (outside the CDR3, taken from reference TRBV2 and TRBJ2-7): EPEVTQTPSHQVTQMGQEVILRCVPISNHLYFYWYRQILGQKVEFLVSFYNNEISEKSEIFDDQFSVERPDGSNFTLKIRSTKLEDSAMYFCASMADSSYEQYFGPGTRLTVT.

This clonotype was seen repeatedly, ten times or more. The chain combines TRBV28 with TRBJ2-7; no clear D. The CDR3 extends over 15 amino acids. V lost 6 bases, J lost 0 bases, and 15 bases lay in between. The germline V gene has CDR1 MDHEN and CDR2 SYDVKM. CDR3: CASRQSPWGSYEQYF. The CDR3 region has the DNA TGTGCCAGCAGACAATCACCCTGGGGCTCCTACGAGCAGTACTTC.

This clonotype has a count of ten or more. This chain uses TRBV2 with TRBJ2-2; D gene ambiguous. The germline gives CDR1 SNHLY, CDR2 FYNNEI. This CDR3 has 15 residues. Deletions cut 6 bases from V and 1 base from J, with 12 bases between. The CDR3 here is CASRVSLGNTGELFF. DNA for the CDR3: TGTGCCAGCAGAGTGTCTCTGGGGAACACCGGGGAGCTGTTTTTT.

This clonotype was recorded at least ten times. V is TRBV5-5 and J is TRBJ2-7; TRBD2 might be the D (6 bases). This CDR3 comprises 15 residues. Trimming left V 3 bases short and J 5 bases short, with 18 bases between. Germline-derived CDR1 and CDR2 are SGHKS and YYEKEE (reference sequence). CDR3 DNA: TGTGCCAGCAGCTGGATGGGGGGAGGAGGCCACGAGCAGTACTTC. Translation gives CASSWMGGGGHEQYF.

As regards this clonotype: At one end, the junction sequence differs from germline, possibly due to a read error. The chain links TRBV6-1 to TRBJ1-2; 7 nucleotides line up with TRBD1. Germline V gives CDR1 MNHNS, CDR2 SASEGT. The CDR3 loop spans 14 amino acids. The CDR3 here is CASRDRSTNYGHTF. Here the CDR3 DNA reads TGTGCCAGCAGGGACAGGTCCACTAACTATGGCCACACCTTC.

This clonotype was seen repeatedly, ten times or more. The V and J genes are TRBV28 and TRBJ2-5; TRBD1 aligns across 9 bases. This CDR3 has 16 amino acids. Looked up from germline, CDR1 is MDHEN and CDR2 is SYDVKM. The V and J ends lost 6 bases and 1 base, in that order; junction bases with no gene match: 9. The CDR3 sequence is CASREAGQGGQETQYF. The CDR3, as DNA: TGTGCCAGCAGGGAGGCGGGACAGGGCGGCCAAGAGACCCAGTACTTC.

This clonotype was counted at least ten times. This chain uses TRBV2 with TRBJ1-1; possibly TRBD1 for D (5 bases). The germline V and J ends were trimmed by 6 bases and 4 bases, with 15 bases remaining between them. Germline V gene data show CDR1 as SNHLY and CDR2 as FYNNEI. This CDR3 has 14 residues. The CDR3 loop reads CASRRLQGFTEAFF. The CDR3, as DNA: TGTGCCAGCAGAAGACTTCAGGGTTTCACTGAAGCTTTCTTT.

This clonotype appeared many times. This chain joins TRBV28 and TRBJ2-7; D is ambiguous. CDR3 length: 14 amino acids. Germline V gene lookup returns CDR1 MDHEN and CDR2 SYDVKM. Trimming took off 5 bases at V and 3 bases at J, with 14 bases between the two ends. Here the CDR3 reads CASSPPTVVYEQYF. The CDR3 DNA is TGTGCCAGCAGTCCTCCCACGGTGGTCTACGAGCAGTACTTC.

The genes are TRBV20-1 and TRBJ1-6; unclear D gene. V was pared by 0 bases and J by 0 bases, with 12 bases between. CDR1 and CDR2 from the germline V gene are DFQATT and SNEGSKA (reference sequence). The CDR3 loop spans 17 amino acids. In DNA, the CDR3 is TGCAGTGCTAGAGATGAAGTGACGAGCTCCTATAATTCACCCCTCCACTTT. Translating gives CSARDEVTSSYNSPLHF.

This rearrangement joins TRBV7-2 to TRBJ1-2; 7 bases align to TRBD1. V was pared by 5 bases and J by 1 base, with 7 bases of the junction left unmatched. CDR1 is SGHTA, CDR2 FQGNSA, per germline. This CDR3 spans 15 amino acids. DNA of the CDR3: TGTGCCAGCAGCCCCAGCGGACAGGATAACTATGGCTACACCTTC. This translates into CASSPSGQDNYGYTF.

About this clonotype: This may arise from a read error, as a much more abundant clone is one base away. The chain couples TRBV7-7 to TRBJ2-2; 7 nucleotides agree with TRBD1. The CDR3 has 16 residues. Germline CDR1 SSHAT, CDR2 FNYEAQ (reference sequence). CDR3 coding DNA: TGTGCTAGCAGCCGGGGACAGTGGGCGGACACCGGGGAGCTGTTTTTT. It codes for CASSRGQWADTGELFF.

The J gene is TRBJ2-6, the V gene TRBV9, with TRBD2 as a possible D gene (7 bases). Germline CDR1 is SGDLS and CDR2 is YYNGEE. The V and J ends lost 0 bases and 0 bases respectively, with 16 bases between them. The CDR3 length is 19 residues. This CDR3 is CASSVAGGAFYSGANVLTF. DNA of the CDR3: TGTGCCAGCAGCGTAGCTGGGGGGGCGTTTTACTCTGGGGCCAACGTCCTGACTTTC.

This clonotype was picked up many times. The rearrangement links TRBV30 to TRBJ2-7; weak D call: TRBD2 (6 bases). The CDR3 consists of 13 residues. In germline, CDR1 is GTSNPN, CDR2 SVGIG (reference sequence). V lost 0 bases and J 2 bases, leaving 8 bases between the germline ends. CDR3 nucleotide sequence: TGTGCCTGGAGTGTTCTAGCGCCCTACGAGCAGTACTTC. Encoded protein: CAWSVLAPYEQYF.

This clonotype occurred a few times. The chain is built from TRBV6-4 and TRBJ2-1; 10 bases align to TRBD2. The CDR3 has 14 amino acids. V gave up 6 bases and J gave up 7 bases; unmatched junction bases: 6. Germline V gives CDR1 MRHNA, CDR2 SNTAGT. CDR3 residues: CASSVASGGNEQFF. The CDR3 DNA sequence: TGTGCCAGCAGCGTTGCTAGCGGGGGTAATGAGCAGTTCTTC.

This clonotype has at least ten counts. This chain uses TRBV12-3 or TRBV12-4 with TRBJ2-7, with 7 bases that match TRBD1. V lost 6 bases, J lost 8 bases, and 16 bases stayed unmatched. There are 15 residues in the CDR3. The CDR3 sequence is CASSPRDSPNLKQYF. CDR3 nucleotides: TGTGCCAGCAGCCCCAGGGACAGCCCAAATCTCAAGCAGTACTTC.